This TCR beta chain was captured by sequencing in a study of graft-versus-host responses after intestinal transplantation. The study's findings and limits: Peak circulating GvH clone levels were associated with early post-transplant HvG declines.

The CDR3 consists of 14 residues. The V gene lost 1 base and the J gene lost 2 bases, with 9 bases spanning the gap. Germline loops: CDR1 LGHNA, CDR2 YSLEER. Assay: immunoSEQ multiplex PCR; the TCRdb copy retains only in-frame clones and omits some. The sample includes about 41,000 clones, approximately 95% of them seen just once. In the case of this clone: As yet, its antigen is unknown.

The clonotype was recovered from a human donor who was the organ donor for an intestinal transplant. Sequences were derived from unstimulated CD8+ T cells sorted from spleen or lymph node cells, sampled before transplant. This chain connects TRBV4-3 to TRBJ2-7; weak D call: TRBD1 (6 bases). CDR3 DNA: TGCGCCAGCAGCCAAGTAGCAGGGGCCTACGAGCAGTACTTC. This translates into CASSQVAGAYEQYF.